Following are 10 T cell receptor beta chains from one sample sequenced in a study of OX40 agonist ivuxolimab in advanced cancers. Assay: immunoSEQ multiplex PCR; the TCRdb copy retains only in-frame clones and omits some. The repertoire holds 55,000 to 85,000 clones, with 75% to 90% as singletons. Sequencing used CD4+ or CD8+ T cells sorted from blood, obtained in a trial of the OX40 agonist ivuxolimab. These receptors were collected from an adult with an advanced solid tumor such as melanoma, head and neck, liver or kidney cancer.

The chain carries TRBV30 and TRBJ1-6; D is unresolved. The ends were cut back, 0 bases at V and 5 bases at J, with 17 bases in the middle. There are 17 residues in the CDR3. Germline loops: CDR1 GTSNPN, CDR2 SVGIG (reference sequence). This CDR3 is CAWSVPQSYPDNSPLHF. Written as DNA, the CDR3 is TGTGCCTGGAGTGTACCGCAGAGTTACCCGGATAATTCACCCCTCCACTTT.

This clone showed up just a few times. CDR3 sequence: CASRAGGPYEQYF. The CDR3 nucleotides read TGTGCCAGCAGGGCAGGGGGACCCTACGAGCAGTACTTC. V gene TRBV28 combines with J gene TRBJ2-7; 7 positions match TRBD1. V gave up 6 bases and J gave up 2 bases; unmatched junction bases: 4. There are 13 residues in the CDR3. The germline V gene encodes CDR1 MDHEN and CDR2 SYDVKM. Looking up the rest from reference TRBV28 and TRBJ2-7 gives the full variable domain: DVKVTQSSRYLVKRTGEKVFLECVQDMDHENMFWYRQDPGLGLRLIYFSYDVKMKEKGDIPEGYSVSREKKERFSLILESASTNQTSMYLCASRAGGPYEQYFGPGTRLTVT.

V and J are TRBV5-1 and TRBJ2-5, with D uncertain. The CDR3 spans 15 residues. Germline V gene sequence: CDR1 SGHRS, CDR2 YFSETQ. V was shortened by 4 bases and J by 5 bases, with 18 bases between the two germline ends. The CDR3 bases are TGCGCCAGCAGCCCCGATAGATGGTCCCGGGAGACCCAGTACTTC. Translating gives CASSPDRWSRETQYF.

The chain couples TRBV11-2 to TRBJ2-5; D perhaps matches TRBD1 (5 bases). The V gene's germline CDR1 is SGHAT and CDR2 FQNNGV. The CDR3 covers 16 residues. Between the trimmed V and J ends, which lost 1 base and 5 bases, there was a span of 17 bases. The CDR3 DNA follows: TGTGCCAGCAGCTTAGCGGTTTCCAGGGCACGGGAGACCCAGTACTTC. This sequence encodes CASSLAVSRARETQYF.

CDR3 DNA: TGTGCCAGCAGTTTGCGGGGAGCGGACACCGGGGAGCTGTTTTTT. Translated, it gives CASSLRGADTGELFF. The chain links TRBV28 to TRBJ2-2; weak D call: TRBD2 (6 bases). V was pared by 3 bases and J by 3 bases, with 11 bases between. This CDR3 is built from 15 residues. CDR1 MDHEN and CDR2 SYDVKM come from the germline V gene. Drawing the rest from reference TRBV28 and TRBJ2-2, the complete variable domain is DVKVTQSSRYLVKRTGEKVFLECVQDMDHENMFWYRQDPGLGLRLIYFSYDVKMKEKGDIPEGYSVSREKKERFSLILESASTNQTSMYLCASSLRGADTGELFFGEGSRLTVL.

This chain joins TRBV5-8 and TRBJ1-4; D not resolved. Trimming left V 6 bases short and J 0 bases short, with 9 bases between. The CDR3 extends over 14 amino acids. Per the germline V gene, CDR1 is SGHTS and CDR2 is YDEGEE. The CDR3 reads CASTIRATNEKLFF. DNA for the CDR3: TGTGCCAGCACCATAAGGGCAACTAATGAAAAACTGTTTTTT.

V is TRBV5-1 and J is TRBJ2-2, with a tentative D call TRBD1 (5 bases). Germline V lookup: CDR1 SGHRS, CDR2 YFSETQ. V was clipped by 0 bases and J by 3 bases, with 18 bases between them. There are 18 residues in the CDR3. The CDR3, as DNA: TGCGCCAGCAGCTTGGAGGGCAGGGCTTGGGGTTACACCGGGGAGCTGTTTTTT. Amino acid sequence: CASSLEGRAWGYTGELFF.

About this clone: This sample includes further DNA sequences coding for the same CDR3. This sequence joins TRBV2 and TRBJ2-1; D might be TRBD1 (5 bases). This CDR3 comprises 16 residues. The V gene's germline CDR1 is SNHLY and CDR2 FYNNEI. Trimming left V 6 bases short and J 0 bases short, with 15 bases between. In DNA, the CDR3 is TGTGCCAGCAGCATGGGGCCCCCGAGCTCCTACAATGAGCAGTTCTTC. Amino acid sequence: CASSMGPPSSYNEQFF.

The rearrangement links TRBV10-2 to TRBJ1-5, with D hard to call. Deletions cut 3 bases from V and 4 bases from J, with 4 bases between. Germline lookup yields CDR1 WSHSY and CDR2 SAAADI. The length of the CDR3 is 12 residues. CDR3 bases: TGCGCCAGCAGTGACCCGAATCAGCCCCAGCATTTT. Its translation: CASSDPNQPQHF.

This chain connects TRBV2 to TRBJ2-2; 7 bases match TRBD1. Germline-derived CDR1 and CDR2 are SNHLY and FYNNEI. The CDR3 loop spans 19 amino acids. The J segment lost 1 base and the V segment lost 6 bases, leaving 17 bases of the junction unmatched. The CDR3 coding sequence is TGTGCCAGCAGCCTTCCCTCCAAGCGACAGGGATTGAACACCGGGGAGCTGTTTTTT. It is translated as CASSLPSKRQGLNTGELFF.